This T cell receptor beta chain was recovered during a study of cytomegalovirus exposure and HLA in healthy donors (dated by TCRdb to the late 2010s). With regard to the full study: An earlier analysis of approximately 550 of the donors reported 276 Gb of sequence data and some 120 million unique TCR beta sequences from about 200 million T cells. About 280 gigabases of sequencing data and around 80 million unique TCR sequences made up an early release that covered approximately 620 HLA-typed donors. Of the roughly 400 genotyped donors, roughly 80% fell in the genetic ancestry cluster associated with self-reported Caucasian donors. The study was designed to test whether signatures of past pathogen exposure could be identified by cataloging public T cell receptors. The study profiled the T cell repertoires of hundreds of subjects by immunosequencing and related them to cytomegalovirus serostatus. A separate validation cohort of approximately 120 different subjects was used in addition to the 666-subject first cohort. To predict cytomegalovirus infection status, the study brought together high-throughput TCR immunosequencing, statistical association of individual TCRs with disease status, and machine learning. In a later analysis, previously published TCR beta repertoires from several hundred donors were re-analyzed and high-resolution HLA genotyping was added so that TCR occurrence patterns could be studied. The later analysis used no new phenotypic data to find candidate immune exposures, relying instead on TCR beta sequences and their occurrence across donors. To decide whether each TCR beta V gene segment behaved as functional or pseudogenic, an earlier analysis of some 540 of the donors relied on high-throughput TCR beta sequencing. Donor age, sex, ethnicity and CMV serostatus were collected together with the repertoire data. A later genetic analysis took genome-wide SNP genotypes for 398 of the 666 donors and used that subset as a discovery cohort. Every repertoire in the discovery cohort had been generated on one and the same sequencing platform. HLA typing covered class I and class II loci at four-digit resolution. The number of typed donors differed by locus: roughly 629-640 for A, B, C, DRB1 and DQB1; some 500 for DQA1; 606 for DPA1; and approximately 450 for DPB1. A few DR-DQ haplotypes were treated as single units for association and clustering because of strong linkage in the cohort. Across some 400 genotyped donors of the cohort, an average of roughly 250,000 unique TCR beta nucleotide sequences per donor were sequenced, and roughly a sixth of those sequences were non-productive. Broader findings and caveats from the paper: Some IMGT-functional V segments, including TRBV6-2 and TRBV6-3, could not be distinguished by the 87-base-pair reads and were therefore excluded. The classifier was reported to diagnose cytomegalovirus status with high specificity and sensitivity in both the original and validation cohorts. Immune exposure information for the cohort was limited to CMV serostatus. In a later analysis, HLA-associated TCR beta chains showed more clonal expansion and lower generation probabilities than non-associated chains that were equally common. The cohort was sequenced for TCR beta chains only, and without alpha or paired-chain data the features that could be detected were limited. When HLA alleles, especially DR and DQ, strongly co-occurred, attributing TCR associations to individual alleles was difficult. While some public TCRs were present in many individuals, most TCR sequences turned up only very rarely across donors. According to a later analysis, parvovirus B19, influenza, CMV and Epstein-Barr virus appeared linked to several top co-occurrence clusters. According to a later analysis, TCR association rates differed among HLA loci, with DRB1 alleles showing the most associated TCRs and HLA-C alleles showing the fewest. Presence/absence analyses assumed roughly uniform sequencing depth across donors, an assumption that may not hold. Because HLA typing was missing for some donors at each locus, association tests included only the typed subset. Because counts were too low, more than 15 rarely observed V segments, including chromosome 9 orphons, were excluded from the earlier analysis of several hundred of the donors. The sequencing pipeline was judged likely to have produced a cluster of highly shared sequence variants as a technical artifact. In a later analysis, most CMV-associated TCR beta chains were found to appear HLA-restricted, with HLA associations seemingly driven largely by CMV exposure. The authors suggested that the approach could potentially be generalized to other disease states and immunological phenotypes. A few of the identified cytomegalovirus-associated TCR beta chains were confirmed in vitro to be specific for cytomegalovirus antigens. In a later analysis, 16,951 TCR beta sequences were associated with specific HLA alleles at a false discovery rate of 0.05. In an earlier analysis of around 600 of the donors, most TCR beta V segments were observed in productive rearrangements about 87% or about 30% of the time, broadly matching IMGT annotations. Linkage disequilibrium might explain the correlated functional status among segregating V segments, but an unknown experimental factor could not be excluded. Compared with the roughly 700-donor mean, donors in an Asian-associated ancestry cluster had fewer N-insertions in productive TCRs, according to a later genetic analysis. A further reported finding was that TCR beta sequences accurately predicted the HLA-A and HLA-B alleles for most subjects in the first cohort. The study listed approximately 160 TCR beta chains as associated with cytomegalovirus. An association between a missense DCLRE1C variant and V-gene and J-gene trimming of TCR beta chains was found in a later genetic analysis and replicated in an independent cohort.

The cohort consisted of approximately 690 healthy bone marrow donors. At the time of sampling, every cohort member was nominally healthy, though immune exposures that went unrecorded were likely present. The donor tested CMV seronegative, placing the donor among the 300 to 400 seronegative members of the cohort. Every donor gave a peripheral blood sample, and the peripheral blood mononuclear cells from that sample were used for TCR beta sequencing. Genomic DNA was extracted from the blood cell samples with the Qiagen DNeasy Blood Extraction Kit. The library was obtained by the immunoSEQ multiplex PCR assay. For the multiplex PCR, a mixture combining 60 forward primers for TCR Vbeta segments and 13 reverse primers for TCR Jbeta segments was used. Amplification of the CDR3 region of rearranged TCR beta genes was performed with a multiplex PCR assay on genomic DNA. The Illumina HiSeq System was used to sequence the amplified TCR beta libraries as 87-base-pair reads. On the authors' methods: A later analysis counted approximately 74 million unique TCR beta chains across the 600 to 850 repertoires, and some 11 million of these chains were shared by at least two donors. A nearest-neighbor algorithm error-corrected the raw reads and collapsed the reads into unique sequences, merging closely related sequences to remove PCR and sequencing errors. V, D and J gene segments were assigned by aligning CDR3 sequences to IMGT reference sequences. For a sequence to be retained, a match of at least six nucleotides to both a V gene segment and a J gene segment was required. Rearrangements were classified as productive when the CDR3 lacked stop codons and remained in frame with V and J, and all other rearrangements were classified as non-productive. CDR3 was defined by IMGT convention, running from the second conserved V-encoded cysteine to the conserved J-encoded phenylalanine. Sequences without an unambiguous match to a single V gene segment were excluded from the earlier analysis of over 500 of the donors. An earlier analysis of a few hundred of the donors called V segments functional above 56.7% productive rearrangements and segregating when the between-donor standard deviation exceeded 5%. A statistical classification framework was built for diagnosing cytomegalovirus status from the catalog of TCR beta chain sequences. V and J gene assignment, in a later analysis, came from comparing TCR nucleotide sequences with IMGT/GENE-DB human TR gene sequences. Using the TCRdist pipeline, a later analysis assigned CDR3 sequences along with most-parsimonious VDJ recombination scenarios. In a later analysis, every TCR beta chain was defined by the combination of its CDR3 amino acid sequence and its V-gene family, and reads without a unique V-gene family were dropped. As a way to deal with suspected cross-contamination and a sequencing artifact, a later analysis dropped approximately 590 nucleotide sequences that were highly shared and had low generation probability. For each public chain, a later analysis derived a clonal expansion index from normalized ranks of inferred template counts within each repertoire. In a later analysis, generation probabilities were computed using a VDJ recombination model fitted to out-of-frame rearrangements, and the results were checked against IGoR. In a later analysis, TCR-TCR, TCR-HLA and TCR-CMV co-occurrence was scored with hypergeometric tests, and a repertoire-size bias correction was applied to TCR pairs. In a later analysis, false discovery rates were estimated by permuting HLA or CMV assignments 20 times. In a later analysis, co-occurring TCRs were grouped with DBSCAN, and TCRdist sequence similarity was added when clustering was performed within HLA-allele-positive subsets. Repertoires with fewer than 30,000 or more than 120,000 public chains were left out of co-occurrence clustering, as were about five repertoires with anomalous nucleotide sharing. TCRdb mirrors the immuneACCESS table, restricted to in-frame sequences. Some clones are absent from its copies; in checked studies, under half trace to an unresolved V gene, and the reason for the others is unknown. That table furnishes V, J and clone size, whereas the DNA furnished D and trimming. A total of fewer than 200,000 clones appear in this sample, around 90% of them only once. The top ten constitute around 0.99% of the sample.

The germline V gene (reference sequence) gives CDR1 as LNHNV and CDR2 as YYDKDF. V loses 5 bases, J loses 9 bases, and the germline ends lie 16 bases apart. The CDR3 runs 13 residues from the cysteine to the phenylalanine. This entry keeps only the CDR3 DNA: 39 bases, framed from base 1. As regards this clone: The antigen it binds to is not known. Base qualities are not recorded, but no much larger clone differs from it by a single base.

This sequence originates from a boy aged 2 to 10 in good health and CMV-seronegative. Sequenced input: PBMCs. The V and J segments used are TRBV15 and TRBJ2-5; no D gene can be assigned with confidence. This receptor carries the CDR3 CATSPSGSSSQYF. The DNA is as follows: TGTGCCACCAGCCCTAGTGGTTCTTCGTCCCAGTACTTC.